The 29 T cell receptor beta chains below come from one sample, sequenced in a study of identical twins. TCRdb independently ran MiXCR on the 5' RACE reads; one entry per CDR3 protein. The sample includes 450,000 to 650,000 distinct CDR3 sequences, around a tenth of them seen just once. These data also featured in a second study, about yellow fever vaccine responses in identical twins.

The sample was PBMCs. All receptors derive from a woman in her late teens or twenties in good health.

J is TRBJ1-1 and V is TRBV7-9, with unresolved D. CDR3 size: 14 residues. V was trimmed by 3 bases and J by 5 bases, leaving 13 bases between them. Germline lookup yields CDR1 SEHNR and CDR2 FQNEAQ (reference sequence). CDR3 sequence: CASSFGPWGTEAFF. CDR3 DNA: TGTGCCAGCAGCTTCGGGCCGTGGGGAACTGAAGCTTTCTTT.

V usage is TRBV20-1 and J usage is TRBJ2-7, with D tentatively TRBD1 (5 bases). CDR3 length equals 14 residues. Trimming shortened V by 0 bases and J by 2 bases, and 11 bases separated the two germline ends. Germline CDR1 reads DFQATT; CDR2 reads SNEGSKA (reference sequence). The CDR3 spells CSARDTGPPYEQYF. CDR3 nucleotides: TGCAGTGCTAGAGATACAGGTCCCCCCTACGAGCAGTACTTC.

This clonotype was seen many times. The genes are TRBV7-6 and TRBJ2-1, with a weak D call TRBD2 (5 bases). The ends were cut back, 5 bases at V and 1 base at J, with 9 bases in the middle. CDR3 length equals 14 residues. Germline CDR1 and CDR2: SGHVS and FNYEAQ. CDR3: CASSRPGSYNEQFF. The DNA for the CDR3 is TGTGCCAGCAGCCGTCCGGGGTCCTACAATGAGCAGTTCTTC.

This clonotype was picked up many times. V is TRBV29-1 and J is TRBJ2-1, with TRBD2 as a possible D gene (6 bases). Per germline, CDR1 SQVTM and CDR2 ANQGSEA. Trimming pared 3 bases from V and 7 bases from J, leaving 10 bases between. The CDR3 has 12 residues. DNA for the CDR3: TGCAGCGTTGATAGCGGCTATAATGAGCAGTTCTTC. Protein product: CSVDSGYNEQFF.

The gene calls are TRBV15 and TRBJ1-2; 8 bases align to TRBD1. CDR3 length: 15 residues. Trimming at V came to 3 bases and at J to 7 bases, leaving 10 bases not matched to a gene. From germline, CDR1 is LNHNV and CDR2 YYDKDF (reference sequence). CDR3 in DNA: TGTGCCACCAGCAGGAGGGGGTCAGGGGGCATTGGCTACACCTTC. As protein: CATSRRGSGGIGYTF.

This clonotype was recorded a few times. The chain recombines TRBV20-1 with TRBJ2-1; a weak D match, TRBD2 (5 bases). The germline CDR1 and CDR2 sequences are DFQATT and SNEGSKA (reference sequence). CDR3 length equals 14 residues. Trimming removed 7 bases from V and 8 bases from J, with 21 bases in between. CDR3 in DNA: TGCAGTGTTCCTGACTACCCCAGATTCGATGAGCAGTTCTTC. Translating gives CSVPDYPRFDEQFF.

Written as DNA, the CDR3 is TGTGCCAGCAGTACGACCGAGGGCTTCACAGATACGCAGTATTTT. Amino acid sequence: CASSTTEGFTDTQYF. The chain couples TRBV6-2 or TRBV6-3 to TRBJ2-3, with D possibly TRBD2 on 5 matching bases. CDR1 and CDR2 (germline): MNHEY, SVGEGT. Trimming shortened V by 5 bases and J by 2 bases, and 14 bases separated the two germline ends. This CDR3 is built from 15 residues.

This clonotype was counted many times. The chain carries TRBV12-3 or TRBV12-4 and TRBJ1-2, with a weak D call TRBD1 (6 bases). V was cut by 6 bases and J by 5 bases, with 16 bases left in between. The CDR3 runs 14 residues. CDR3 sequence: CASRPPGTPYGYTF. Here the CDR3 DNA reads TGTGCCAGCAGACCCCCTGGGACACCTTATGGCTACACCTTC.

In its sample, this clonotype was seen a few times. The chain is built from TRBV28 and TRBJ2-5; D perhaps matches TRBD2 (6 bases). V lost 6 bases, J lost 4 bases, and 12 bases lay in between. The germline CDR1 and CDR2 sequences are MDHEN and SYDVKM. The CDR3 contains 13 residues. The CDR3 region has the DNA TGTGCCAGCAGCCGGGCGGGACCAGAGACCCAGTACTTC. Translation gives CASSRAGPETQYF. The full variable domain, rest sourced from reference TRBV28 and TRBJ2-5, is DVKVTQSSRYLVKRTGEKVFLECVQDMDHENMFWYRQDPGLGLRLIYFSYDVKMKEKGDIPEGYSVSREKKERFSLILESASTNQTSMYLCASSRAGPETQYFGPGTRLLVL.

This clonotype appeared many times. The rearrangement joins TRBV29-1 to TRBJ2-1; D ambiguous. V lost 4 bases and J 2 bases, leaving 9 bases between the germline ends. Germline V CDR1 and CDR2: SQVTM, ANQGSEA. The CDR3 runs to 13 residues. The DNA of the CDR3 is TGCAGCGTTGTTGGCGGAACCTACAATGAGCAGTTCTTC. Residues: CSVVGGTYNEQFF.

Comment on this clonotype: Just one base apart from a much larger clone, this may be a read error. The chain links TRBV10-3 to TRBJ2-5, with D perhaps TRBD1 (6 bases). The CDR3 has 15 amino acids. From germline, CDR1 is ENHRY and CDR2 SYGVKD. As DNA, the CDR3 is TGTGCCATCAGTGAGACTACCGGACAGTTGGAGACCCTGTACTTC. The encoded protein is CAISETTGQLETLYF.

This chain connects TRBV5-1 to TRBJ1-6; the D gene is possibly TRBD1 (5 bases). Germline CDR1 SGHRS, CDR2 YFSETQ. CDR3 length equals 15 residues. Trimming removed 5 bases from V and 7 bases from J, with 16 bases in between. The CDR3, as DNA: TGCGCCAGCAGTCTAAGGGGAGTAGACAATTCACCCCTCCACTTT. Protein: CASSLRGVDNSPLHF.

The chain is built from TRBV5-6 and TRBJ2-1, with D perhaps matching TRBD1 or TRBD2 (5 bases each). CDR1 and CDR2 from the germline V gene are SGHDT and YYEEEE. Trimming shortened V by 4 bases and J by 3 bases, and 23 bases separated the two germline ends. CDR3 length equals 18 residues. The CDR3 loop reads CASSDSTRTGTVYNEQFF. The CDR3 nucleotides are TGTGCCAGCAGCGACTCGACCCGCACCGGGACGGTCTACAATGAGCAGTTCTTC.

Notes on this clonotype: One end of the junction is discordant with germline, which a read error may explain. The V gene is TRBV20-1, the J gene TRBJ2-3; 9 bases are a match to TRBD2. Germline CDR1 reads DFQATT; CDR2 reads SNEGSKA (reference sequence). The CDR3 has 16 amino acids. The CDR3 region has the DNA TGCTGTGCTAGTTCGGGAAGCGGGGGGCACACAGATACGCAGTATTTT. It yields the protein CCASSGSGGHTDTQYF.

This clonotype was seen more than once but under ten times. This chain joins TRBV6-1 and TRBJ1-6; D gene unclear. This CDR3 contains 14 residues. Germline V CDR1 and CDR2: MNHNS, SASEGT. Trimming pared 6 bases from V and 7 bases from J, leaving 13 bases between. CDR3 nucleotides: TGTGCCAGCAGCCTCAGGACGGGCAATTCACCCCTCCACTTT. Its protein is CASSLRTGNSPLHF.

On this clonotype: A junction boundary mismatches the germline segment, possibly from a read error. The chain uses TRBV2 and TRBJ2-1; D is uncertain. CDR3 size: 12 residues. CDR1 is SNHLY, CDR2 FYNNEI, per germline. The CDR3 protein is CAGSNRIGEQFF. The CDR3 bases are TGTGCCGGCAGCAATAGAATAGGTGAGCAGTTCTTC.

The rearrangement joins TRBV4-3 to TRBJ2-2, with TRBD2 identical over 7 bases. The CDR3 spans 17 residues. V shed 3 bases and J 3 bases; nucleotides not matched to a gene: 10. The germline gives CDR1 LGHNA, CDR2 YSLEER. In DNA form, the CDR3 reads TGCGCCAGCAGCCATGTAGGGCGGGAGTGGGACACCGGGGAGCTGTTTTTT. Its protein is CASSHVGREWDTGELFF.

CDR3 sequence: CSAKAAGGYQETQYF. CDR3 nucleotide sequence: TGCAGTGCCAAAGCAGCGGGGGGGTACCAAGAGACCCAGTACTTC. The J gene is TRBJ2-5, the V gene TRBV20-1; 10 bases are shared with TRBD2. This CDR3 has 15 amino acids. Trimming removed 6 bases from V and 0 bases from J; junction bases left unmatched: 7. Germline V lookup: CDR1 DFQATT, CDR2 SNEGSKA (reference sequence).

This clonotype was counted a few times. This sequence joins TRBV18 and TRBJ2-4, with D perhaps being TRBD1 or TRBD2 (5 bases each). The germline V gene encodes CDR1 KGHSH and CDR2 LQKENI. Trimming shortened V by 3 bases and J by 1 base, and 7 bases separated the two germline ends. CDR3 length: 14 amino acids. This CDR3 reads CASSPRDAKNIQYF. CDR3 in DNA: TGTGCCAGCTCACCTAGGGACGCCAAAAACATTCAGTACTTC. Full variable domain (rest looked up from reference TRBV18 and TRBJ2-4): NAGVMQNPRHLVRRRGQEARLRCSPMKGHSHVYWYRQLPEEGLKFMVYLQKENIIDESGMPKERFSAEFPKEGPSILRIQQVVRGDSAAYFCASSPRDAKNIQYFGAGTRLSVL.

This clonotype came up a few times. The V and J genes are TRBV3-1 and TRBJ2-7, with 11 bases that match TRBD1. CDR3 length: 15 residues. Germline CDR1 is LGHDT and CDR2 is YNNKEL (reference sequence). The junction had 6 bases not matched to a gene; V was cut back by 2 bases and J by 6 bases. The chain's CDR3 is CASSQTGTGGIEQYF. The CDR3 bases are TGTGCCAGCAGCCAAACCGGGACAGGGGGAATCGAGCAGTACTTC.

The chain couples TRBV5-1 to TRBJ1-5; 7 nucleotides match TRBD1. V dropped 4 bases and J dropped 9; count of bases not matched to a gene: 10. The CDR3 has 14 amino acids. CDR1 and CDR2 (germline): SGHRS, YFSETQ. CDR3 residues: CASSPTGPLGPQHF. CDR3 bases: TGCGCCAGCAGCCCGACAGGGCCCCTAGGGCCCCAGCATTTT.

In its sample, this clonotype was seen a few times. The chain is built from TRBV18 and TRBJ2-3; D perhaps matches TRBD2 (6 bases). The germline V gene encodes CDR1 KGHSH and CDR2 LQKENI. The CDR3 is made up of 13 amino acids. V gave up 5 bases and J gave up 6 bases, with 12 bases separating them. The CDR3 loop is CASSVSAGDTQYF. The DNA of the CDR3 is TGTGCCAGCTCAGTATCGGCGGGGGATACGCAGTATTTT. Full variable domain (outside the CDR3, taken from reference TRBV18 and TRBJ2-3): NAGVMQNPRHLVRRRGQEARLRCSPMKGHSHVYWYRQLPEEGLKFMVYLQKENIIDESGMPKERFSAEFPKEGPSILRIQQVVRGDSAAYFCASSVSAGDTQYFGPGTRLTVL.

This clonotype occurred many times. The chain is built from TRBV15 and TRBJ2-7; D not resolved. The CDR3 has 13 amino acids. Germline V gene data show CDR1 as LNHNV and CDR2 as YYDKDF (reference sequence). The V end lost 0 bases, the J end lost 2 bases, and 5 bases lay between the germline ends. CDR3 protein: CATSRDRTYEQYF. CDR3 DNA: TGTGCCACCAGCAGAGACAGGACCTACGAGCAGTACTTC.

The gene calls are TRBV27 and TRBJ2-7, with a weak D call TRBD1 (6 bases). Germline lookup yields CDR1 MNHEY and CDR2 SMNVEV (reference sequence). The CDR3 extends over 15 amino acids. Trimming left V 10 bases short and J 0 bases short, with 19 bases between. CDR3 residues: CATKKTGHPSYEQYF. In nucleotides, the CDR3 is TGTGCCACCAAAAAGACGGGACATCCCTCCTACGAGCAGTACTTC.

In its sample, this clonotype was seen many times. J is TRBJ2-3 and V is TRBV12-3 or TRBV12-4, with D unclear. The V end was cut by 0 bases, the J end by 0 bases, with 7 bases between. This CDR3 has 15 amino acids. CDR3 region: CASSLAPFSTDTQYF. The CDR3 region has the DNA TGTGCCAGCAGTTTAGCGCCATTTAGCACAGATACGCAGTATTTT.

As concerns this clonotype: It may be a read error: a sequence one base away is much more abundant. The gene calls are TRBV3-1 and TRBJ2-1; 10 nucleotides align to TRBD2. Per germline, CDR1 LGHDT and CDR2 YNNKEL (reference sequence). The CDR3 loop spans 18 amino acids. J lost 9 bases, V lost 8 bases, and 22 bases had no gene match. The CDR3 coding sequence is TGTGCCAGCTGTTTAGTTATCGGGACTAGCGATCGTGCGGGTGAGCAGTTCTTC. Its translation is CASCLVIGTSDRAGEQFF.

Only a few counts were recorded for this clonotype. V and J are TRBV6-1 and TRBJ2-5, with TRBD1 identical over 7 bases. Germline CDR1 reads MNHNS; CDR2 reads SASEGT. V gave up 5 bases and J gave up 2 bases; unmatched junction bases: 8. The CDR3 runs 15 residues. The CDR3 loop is CASSTSGTEQETQYF. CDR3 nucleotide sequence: TGTGCCAGCAGTACCTCCGGGACAGAACAAGAGACCCAGTACTTC.

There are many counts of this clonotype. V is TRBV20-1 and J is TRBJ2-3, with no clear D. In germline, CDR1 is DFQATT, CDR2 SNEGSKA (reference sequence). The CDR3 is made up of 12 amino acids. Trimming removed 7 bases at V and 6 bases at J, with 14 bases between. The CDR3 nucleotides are TGCAGTGTTCGGCTCTACTCCGATACGCAGTATTTT. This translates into CSVRLYSDTQYF.

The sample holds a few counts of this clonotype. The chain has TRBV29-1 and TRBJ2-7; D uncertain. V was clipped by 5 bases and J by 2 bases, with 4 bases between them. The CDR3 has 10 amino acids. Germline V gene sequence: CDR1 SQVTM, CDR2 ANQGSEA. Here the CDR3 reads CSVFAYEQYF. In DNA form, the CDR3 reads TGCAGCGTTTTCGCCTACGAGCAGTACTTC.